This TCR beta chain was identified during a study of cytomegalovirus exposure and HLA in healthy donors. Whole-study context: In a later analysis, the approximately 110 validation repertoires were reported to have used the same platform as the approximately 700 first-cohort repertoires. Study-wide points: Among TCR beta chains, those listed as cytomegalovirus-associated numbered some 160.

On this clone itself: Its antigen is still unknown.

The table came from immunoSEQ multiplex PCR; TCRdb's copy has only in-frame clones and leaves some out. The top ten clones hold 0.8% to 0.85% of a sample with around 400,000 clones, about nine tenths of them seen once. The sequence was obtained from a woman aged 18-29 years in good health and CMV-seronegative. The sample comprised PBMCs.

CDR3 nucleotide sequence: TGCGCCAGCAGTGAGAAAGAACTGGTTTCCAATCAGCCCCAGCATTTT. Translating it yields CASSEKELVSNQPQHF. The chain combines TRBV10-1 with TRBJ1-5; no clear D gene. Germline V gene sequence: CDR1 WNHNN, CDR2 SYGVQD (reference sequence). Trimming took off 2 bases at V and 3 bases at J, with 14 bases between the two ends. The CDR3 covers 16 residues.